The 31 T cell receptor beta chains given below trace back to one sample, sequenced in a study of T cell changes during pregnancy in multiple sclerosis. The table came from immunoSEQ multiplex PCR; TCRdb's copy has only in-frame clones and leaves some out. Here the sample spans tens of thousands of clones, under 95% being singletons. The sample in question was peripheral blood, obtained in the first trimester of pregnancy. Source of these receptors: a female donor in good health, enrolled as a control in a pregnancy study.

The chain joins TRBV7-8 to TRBJ2-7, with D possibly being TRBD2 (5 bases). Germline CDR1 SGHVS, CDR2 FQNEAQ. The ends were cut back, 1 base at V and 0 bases at J, with 7 bases in the middle. This CDR3 has 14 residues. CDR3 sequence: CASSLGGLSYEQYF. Here the CDR3 DNA reads TGTGCCAGCAGCTTAGGAGGGCTCTCCTACGAGCAGTACTTC.

This chain links TRBV11-2 with TRBJ2-1, with 7 positions matching TRBD2. The CDR3 totals 18 residues. The germline V gene has CDR1 SGHAT and CDR2 FQNNGV. Trimming took 2 bases from V and 0 from J; bases not matched to a gene: 10. The CDR3 protein is CASSLLSSGLSSYNEQFF. DNA for the CDR3: TGTGCCAGCAGCTTACTTTCTAGCGGCTTAAGCTCCTACAATGAGCAGTTCTTC.

V usage is TRBV13 and J usage is TRBJ1-4; 7 positions match TRBD1. This CDR3 spans 18 amino acids. Trimming took 0 bases from V and 0 from J; bases not matched to a gene: 7. Germline CDR1 and CDR2: PRHDT and FYEKMQ (reference sequence). CDR3 DNA sequence: TGTGCCAGCAGCTTAGGCCGGGACAGACCCACAACTAATGAAAAACTGTTTTTT. Amino acid sequence: CASSLGRDRPTTNEKLFF.

V gene TRBV5-4 combines with J gene TRBJ1-1, with 8 bases lining up with TRBD1. There are 15 residues in the CDR3. CDR1 is SGHNT, CDR2 YYREEE, per germline (reference sequence). The J segment lost 4 bases and the V segment lost 2 bases, leaving 7 bases of the junction unmatched. The DNA of the CDR3 is TGTGCCAGCAGCTTCTACAGGGGGTTAGGCACTGAAGCTTTCTTT. Translating it yields CASSFYRGLGTEAFF. Together with reference TRBV5-4 and TRBJ1-1, the CDR3 gives the full variable domain: ETGVTQSPTHLIKTRGQQVTLRCSSQSGHNTVSWYQQALGQGPQFIFQYYREEENGRGNFPPRFSGLQFPNYSSELNVNALELDDSALYLCASSFYRGLGTEAFFGQGTRLTVV.

This chain uses TRBV25-1 with TRBJ2-1; 8 bases map to TRBD2. Germline lookup yields CDR1 MGHDK and CDR2 SYGVNS. V lost 4 bases and J lost 9; bases outside the gene matches: 11. The CDR3 has 15 residues. CDR3 bases: TGTGCCAGCAGTGGATCAGCGGGAGTCGGTCTTGAGCAGTTCTTC. Amino acid sequence: CASSGSAGVGLEQFF.

The chain carries TRBV12-5 and TRBJ1-1; D remains unclear. The CDR3 is 13 amino acids. Between the trimmed V and J ends, which lost 1 base and 4 bases, there was a span of 7 bases. In germline, CDR1 is LGHNT, CDR2 FRNRAP. As DNA, the CDR3 is TGTGCTAGTGGTTTGGGACACCCCACTGAAGCTTTCTTT. It codes for CASGLGHPTEAFF. The full variable domain, in which reference TRBV12-5 and TRBJ1-1 provide the parts outside the CDR3, is DARVTQTPRHKVTEMGQEVTMRCQPILGHNTVFWYRQTMMQGLELLAYFRNRAPLDDSGMPKDRFSAEMPDATLATLKIQPSEPRDSAVYFCASGLGHPTEAFFGQGTRLTVV.

The rearrangement joins TRBV25-1 to TRBJ2-1; D gene unclear. This CDR3 is built from 12 residues. The germline V gene has CDR1 MGHDK and CDR2 SYGVNS. Trimming took 4 bases from V and 5 from J, leaving 6 bases between them. The CDR3 loop reads CASSAGNNEQFF. CDR3 in DNA: TGTGCCAGCAGTGCGGGTAACAATGAGCAGTTCTTC.

The rearrangement links TRBV12-1 to TRBJ2-3; TRBD2 is the table's D call and was not checked against the DNA. TRBV12-1 represents a pseudogene. CDR3 length: 16 amino acids. CDR3 in DNA: TGTGCCAGCAGCTTTATGGGACTTGAGGTGGCAGATACGCAGTATTTT. Amino acid sequence: CASSFMGLEVADTQYF.

J is TRBJ1-1 and V is TRBV15; possible D gene TRBD1, 5 bases. There are 14 residues in the CDR3. Looked up from germline, CDR1 is LNHNV and CDR2 is YYDKDF (reference sequence). The ends were cut back, 2 bases at V and 10 bases at J, with 17 bases in the middle. The CDR3 DNA reads as TGTGCCACCAGCAGACCCCGTGGCCTCGGGGGAGCTTTCTTT. Amino acid sequence: CATSRPRGLGGAFF.

DNA of the CDR3: TGTGCCAGCAGTGAATTCCCCAGGGCGGGCAATCAGCCCCAGCATTTT. Protein: CASSEFPRAGNQPQHF. This chain joins TRBV6-1 and TRBJ1-5, with D maybe TRBD1 (5 bases). The V end was cut by 2 bases, the J end by 2 bases, with 13 bases between. CDR3 size: 16 residues. The germline CDR1 and CDR2 sequences are MNHNS and SASEGT.

This rearrangement joins TRBV7-9 to TRBJ1-1; D not certain. The CDR3 runs 14 residues. Germline lookup yields CDR1 SEHNR and CDR2 FQNEAQ (reference sequence). V gave up 5 bases and J gave up 0 bases, with 10 bases separating them. CDR3: CASSPDFMNTEAFF. CDR3 coding DNA: TGTGCCAGCAGCCCAGATTTCATGAACACTGAAGCTTTCTTT.

The chain has TRBV19 and TRBJ2-1; 9 positions agree with TRBD2. The CDR3 has 19 residues. Germline V gives CDR1 LNHDA, CDR2 SQIVND (reference sequence). Germline trimming cut 3 bases from V and 0 bases from J; bases unmatched to any gene: 12. In DNA form, the CDR3 reads TGTGCCAGTAGTATGGGGAGTCGGCTAGCGGGGAACTCCTACAATGAGCAGTTCTTC. Protein: CASSMGSRLAGNSYNEQFF.

The rearrangement uses TRBV6-6 and TRBJ2-7; tentative D call: TRBD1 (5 bases). The CDR3 length is 12 residues. Germline V lookup: CDR1 MNHNY, CDR2 SVGAGI (reference sequence). V lost 10 bases and J lost 3, with 13 bases in between. The DNA of the CDR3 is TGTGCCACACAGACAGCAGACTACGAGCAGTACTTC. Translation gives CATQTADYEQYF.

The chain uses TRBV14 and TRBJ2-3, with D tentatively TRBD1 (6 bases). This CDR3 spans 17 amino acids. Germline loops: CDR1 SGHDN, CDR2 FVKESK. Trimming took 4 bases from V and 0 from J, leaving 17 bases between them. Here the CDR3 reads CASSPSEPGQSTDTQYF. CDR3 nucleotide sequence: TGTGCCAGCAGCCCCTCGGAACCGGGACAAAGCACAGATACGCAGTATTTT.

This rearrangement joins TRBV2 to TRBJ2-7; D ambiguous. With 4 bases removed from V and 0 bases from J, the gap between germline ends came to 10 bases. CDR3 size: 14 residues. CDR1 and CDR2 (germline): SNHLY, FYNNEI. As DNA, the CDR3 is TGTGCCAGCAGTGGAGGAGTTAACTCCTACGAGCAGTACTTC. Its translation: CASSGGVNSYEQYF.

The chain employs TRBV7-2 and TRBJ2-7, with a possible D match to TRBD1 (7 bases). V was cut by 5 bases and J by 0 bases, with 14 bases left in between. The CDR3 has 15 amino acids. Germline CDR1 reads SGHTA; CDR2 reads FQGNSA. In DNA, the CDR3 is TGTGCCAGCAGCCAGGGGGGTACCAGCTCCTACGAGCAGTACTTC. It codes for CASSQGGTSSYEQYF.

The genes are TRBV19 and TRBJ2-2; D uncertain. V gave up 2 bases and J gave up 6 bases, with 13 bases separating them. Germline V gives CDR1 LNHDA, CDR2 SQIVND (reference sequence). The CDR3 is 15 amino acids. This CDR3 is CASSISQMVAGELFF. Here the CDR3 DNA reads TGTGCCAGTAGTATAAGTCAGATGGTGGCCGGGGAGCTGTTTTTT. Supplemented by reference TRBV19 and TRBJ2-2, the full variable domain reads DGGITQSPKYLFRKEGQNVTLSCEQNLNHDAMYWYRQDPGQGLRLIYYSQIVNDFQKGDIAEGYSVSREKKESFPLTVTSAQKNPTAFYLCASSISQMVAGELFFGEGSRLTVL.

The chain joins TRBV28 to TRBJ2-2; TRBD2 matches 7 bases. Germline CDR1 and CDR2: MDHEN and SYDVKM. CDR3 length: 16 residues. The V and J ends lost 4 bases and 4 bases, in that order; junction bases with no gene match: 9. The CDR3 region is CASSYGGRPSTGELFF. The CDR3 DNA reads as TGTGCCAGCAGTTACGGCGGGAGACCCTCCACCGGGGAGCTGTTTTTT.

The rearrangement uses TRBV7-9 and TRBJ2-5; 8 positions match TRBD2. V lost 5 bases to trimming and J lost 2 bases; unmatched junction nucleotides: 10. Per the germline V gene, CDR1 is SEHNR and CDR2 is FQNEAQ (reference sequence). This CDR3 region has 16 residues. The CDR3 is CASSNGLAGVQETQYF. Written as DNA, the CDR3 is TGTGCCAGCAGCAACGGACTAGCTGGTGTACAAGAGACCCAGTACTTC.

This chain links TRBV7-8 with TRBJ2-7; the D gene is possibly TRBD2 (6 bases). Per the germline V gene, CDR1 is SGHVS and CDR2 is FQNEAQ. V was shortened by 2 bases and J by 0 bases, with 11 bases between the two germline ends. This CDR3 contains 15 residues. Here the CDR3 reads CASSLSPGSSYEQYF. As DNA, the CDR3 is TGTGCCAGCAGCTTAAGTCCCGGGAGCTCCTACGAGCAGTACTTC.

The chain has TRBV2 and TRBJ1-2; TRBD1 might be the D (5 bases). The CDR3 spans 13 residues. CDR1 is SNHLY, CDR2 FYNNEI, per germline. V lost 3 bases and J 1 base, leaving 6 bases between the germline ends. CDR3 DNA sequence: TGTGCCAGCAGTGACGGGGGTAACTATGGCTACACCTTC. Translation: CASSDGGNYGYTF.

The chain employs TRBV6-5 and TRBJ2-1, with a tentative D call TRBD2 (6 bases). From germline, CDR1 is MNHEY and CDR2 SVGAGI. Trimming removed 6 bases from V and 5 bases from J, with 14 bases in between. The CDR3 spans 14 residues. The CDR3 region has the DNA TGTGCCAGCAGCCGCAGGGCGGGGAACAATGAGCAGTTCTTC. Its translation: CASSRRAGNNEQFF.

The V and J genes are TRBV7-9 and TRBJ2-1; 9 nucleotides agree with TRBD2. The V and J ends lost 5 bases and 4 bases, in that order; junction bases with no gene match: 6. The germline CDR1 and CDR2 sequences are SEHNR and FQNEAQ (reference sequence). The CDR3 sequence is 15 residues long. As DNA, the CDR3 is TGTGCCAGCAGCCCGGTAGCGGGAGAGTACAATGAGCAGTTCTTC. It encodes CASSPVAGEYNEQFF. The full variable domain, its missing parts supplied by reference TRBV7-9 and TRBJ2-1, is DTGVSQNPRHKITKRGQNVTFRCDPISEHNRLYWYRQTLGQGPEFLTYFQNEAQLEKSRLLSDRFSAERPKGSFSTLEIQRTEQGDSAMYLCASSPVAGEYNEQFFGPGTRLTVL.

The chain has TRBV7-8 and TRBJ1-1, with D unresolved. Trimming removed 7 bases at V and 7 bases at J, with 16 bases between. This CDR3 region has 13 residues. From germline, CDR1 is SGHVS and CDR2 FQNEAQ. The CDR3 DNA follows: TGTGCCAGCACGCGACCGGACGGACTTGAAGCTTTCTTT. Translating it yields CASTRPDGLEAFF.

This rearrangement joins TRBV6-8 to TRBJ2-5; D is uncertain. CDR3 length equals 15 residues. Germline V gives CDR1 MNHGY, CDR2 SAAAGT. Trimming took 0 bases from V and 2 from J, leaving 10 bases between them. The CDR3 bases are TGTGCCAGCAGTTACTCGAGTTGGCGGCAAGAGACCCAGTACTTC. Protein product: CASSYSSWRQETQYF.

This clone was seen once. The chain links TRBV11-2 to TRBJ2-1; TRBD1 matches 7 bases. V gave up 5 bases and J gave up 2 bases; unmatched junction bases: 6. Per the germline V gene, CDR1 is SGHAT and CDR2 is FQNNGV. The CDR3 is 15 amino acids. In nucleotides, the CDR3 is TGTGCCAGCAGCGAAGACAGGGCAACCTACAATGAGCAGTTCTTC. Translation: CASSEDRATYNEQFF.

The CDR3 is CASSFGGSSYEQYF. The CDR3, as DNA: TGTGCCAGCAGCTTTGGCGGGAGCTCCTACGAGCAGTACTTC. The chain recombines TRBV7-8 with TRBJ2-7; 7 bases match TRBD2. The CDR3 runs 14 residues. J gave up 0 bases and V 3 bases, and 2 bases lay outside the gene matches. The germline V gene encodes CDR1 SGHVS and CDR2 FQNEAQ.

Notes on this clone: Other DNA sequences from this sample encode an identical CDR3 as well. The J gene is TRBJ1-2, the V gene TRBV6-5; 7 bases match TRBD1. This CDR3 spans 13 amino acids. The ends lost 8 bases at V and 1 base at J; junction bases unmatched: 4. Germline loops: CDR1 MNHEY, CDR2 SVGAGI. The chain's CDR3 is CASATGNNYGYTF. CDR3 sequence (DNA): TGTGCCAGCGCGACAGGGAATAACTATGGCTACACCTTC.

The CDR3 DNA reads TGTGCCAGCAGCTTGGGACTAGCATCGGATGAGCAGTTCTTC. Translation gives CASSLGLASDEQFF. This chain uses TRBV7-2 with TRBJ2-1; 9 positions agree with TRBD2. Germline-derived CDR1 and CDR2 are SGHTA and FQGNSA. The ends lost 3 bases at V and 8 bases at J; junction bases unmatched: 5. The CDR3 is 14 residues long. Full variable domain (outside the CDR3, taken from reference TRBV7-2 and TRBJ2-1): GAGVSQSPSNKVTEKGKDVELRCDPISGHTALYWYRQSLGQGLEFLIYFQGNSAPDKSGLPSDRFSAERTGGSVSTLTIQRTQQEDSAVYLCASSLGLASDEQFFGPGTRLTVL.

This chain uses TRBV18 with TRBJ1-2; D unclear. The CDR3 loop spans 14 amino acids. Germline values: CDR1 KGHSH, CDR2 LQKENI. V was pared by 5 bases and J by 0 bases, with 10 bases between. The CDR3: CASSDRGTNYGYTF. The CDR3 DNA reads as TGTGCCAGCTCAGACCGGGGAACTAACTATGGCTACACCTTC.

In its sample, this clone was seen once. This sequence joins TRBV4-3 and TRBJ2-2; 7 bases align to TRBD1. The germline gives CDR1 LGHNA, CDR2 YSLEER. The CDR3 is 14 amino acids. Trimming took 4 bases from V and 5 from J; bases not matched to a gene: 4. This chain's CDR3 is CASSLAGGTGELFF. The CDR3 DNA reads as TGCGCCAGCAGCCTGGCAGGGGGAACCGGGGAGCTGTTTTTT.